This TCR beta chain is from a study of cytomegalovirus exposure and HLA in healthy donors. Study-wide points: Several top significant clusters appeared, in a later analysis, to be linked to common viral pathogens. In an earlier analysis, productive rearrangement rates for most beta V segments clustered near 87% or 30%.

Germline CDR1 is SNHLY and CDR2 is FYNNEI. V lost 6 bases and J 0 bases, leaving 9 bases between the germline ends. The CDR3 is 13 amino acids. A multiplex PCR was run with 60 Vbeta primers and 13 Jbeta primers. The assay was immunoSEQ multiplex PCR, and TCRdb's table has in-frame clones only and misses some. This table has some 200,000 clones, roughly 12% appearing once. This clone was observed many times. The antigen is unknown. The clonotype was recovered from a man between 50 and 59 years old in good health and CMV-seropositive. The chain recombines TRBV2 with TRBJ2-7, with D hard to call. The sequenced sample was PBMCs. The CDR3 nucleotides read TGTGCCAGCAGGTACACAGTCTCCTACGAGCAGTACGTC. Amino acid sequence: CASRYTVSYEQYV.